This TCR beta chain derives from a study of OX40 agonist ivuxolimab in advanced cancers. Regarding the study in general: Ivuxolimab was a fully human IgG2 agonistic monoclonal antibody targeting the costimulatory receptor OX40 (CD134). Intravenous ivuxolimab was administered to patients every 2 weeks at six dose levels: 0.01, 0.1, 0.3, 1.5, 3 and 10 mg/kg. Of the roughly 51 dose-escalation patients, hepatocellular carcinoma was present in around 20, melanoma in approximately 15, renal cell carcinoma in 9 and head and neck cancer in 9. In the dose-escalation cohort, roughly 80% of patients were male, and the mean age was approximately 60 years, with a range of about 20 to 79. Prior anti-PD-1, anti-PD-L1 or anti-CTLA-4 therapy was permitted, and 40% of dose-escalation patients had received checkpoint inhibitors. Partial responses occurred in three dose-escalation patients, of whom one had hepatocellular carcinoma and two had cutaneous melanoma. The purpose of peripheral TCRbeta sequencing was to test whether ivuxolimab changed TCR sequence diversity and led to clonal T-cell expansion. The paper reports the monotherapy dose-escalation portion (N = 52 patients) of the phase I ivuxolimab trial.

With regard to this clone: It has no known antigen specificity. Within one base of it there is no much larger clone, and no base qualities were kept.

Genomic DNA was isolated from the sorted cells so that the TCRbeta CDR3 region could be sequenced. The immunoSEQ Assay was used to sequence the TCRbeta CDR3 regions. TCRdb stores this immuneACCESS table with in-frame sequences only. Part of the clones is absent; in the studies checked, under half of the shortfall reflects unresolved V genes, and no reason is known for the rest. The sample includes about 46,000 clones, with 82% observed a single time. Clones ranked in the top ten supply 1.5% to 2% of the sample. Patients with autoimmune disease history or receiving systemic immunosuppression were excluded from the trial. In every dose cohort, peripheral blood was drawn for TCR sequencing at baseline, cycle 4 day 1, and cycle 7 day 1. The samples were drawn from a first-in-human, open-label, multicenter phase I dose-escalation trial of ivuxolimab. Adults with locally advanced or metastatic head and neck squamous cell, hepatocellular, melanoma or renal cell carcinoma were enrolled in the trial. CD4+ and CD8+ T cells were sorted separately from peripheral blood before TCR sequencing.

Broader findings and caveats from the paper: After ivuxolimab, more expanded clones were found on average in CD8+ T cells than in CD4+ T cells. At doses of 0.1 to 3.0 mg/kg, clonal expansion of both CD4+ and CD8+ T cells in blood was seen between baseline and week 6. Low levels of normalized T-cell clonal expansion were also seen in some nonresponding patients. Partial responders in the 0.1-3.0 mg/kg groups had among the lowest normalized peripheral clonal expansion, especially among CD8+ T cells. The antigen specificity of the peripheral T cells that underwent clonal expansion was not determined.

This sample comprised CD4+ or CD8+ T cells sorted from blood, obtained in a trial of the OX40 agonist ivuxolimab. This TCR came from an adult with an advanced solid tumor such as melanoma, head and neck, liver or kidney cancer.

The CDR3 region has the sequence CASSYSRLHTEAFF. The base sequence is TGTGCCAGCAGTTACTCGAGACTGCACACTGAAGCTTTCTTT. The rearrangement combines TRBV6-6 with TRBJ1-1; the D gene is not confidently resolved. As encoded in the germline V gene (reference sequence), CDR1 is MNHNY while CDR2 is SVGAGI. V gives up 0 bases and J gives up 3 bases, and the segment between their germline ends measures 8 bases. Counted from cysteine to phenylalanine, this CDR3 has 14 amino acids. Here the CDR3 DNA is all that survives: 42 bases in frame from base 1.